These 21 T cell receptor beta chains were all obtained from the same sample, sequenced in a study of shared clonotypes between healthy human individuals. Repertoires were generated with immunoSEQ multiplex PCR, while TCRdb's copy carries only in-frame clones and drops some. The table lists millions of clones, around nine tenths of them singletons. Sequenced material: naive CD4+ T cells sorted from blood. Regarding subset: CD45RA+ positively selected. Receptors originate from a man between 18 and 35 years old in good health.

This clone was seen once. V gene TRBV30 combines with J gene TRBJ2-2; 8 bases agree with TRBD2. With V trimmed by 1 base and J by 3 bases, 7 bases remained unmatched. CDR1 and CDR2 (germline): GTSNPN, SVGIG (reference sequence). The CDR3 consists of 16 residues. In DNA form, the CDR3 reads TGTGCCTGGAGTGGCGGGGGGACTAAATACACCGGGGAGCTGTTTTTT. Translating it yields CAWSGGGTKYTGELFF.

For the CDR3, the DNA is TGTGCCAGCAGTGACCGCTCGACGACGGCGGCCTATGGCTACACCTTC. As protein: CASSDRSTTAAYGYTF. This rearrangement joins TRBV6-1 to TRBJ1-2; no clear D. Germline V gene sequence: CDR1 MNHNS, CDR2 SASEGT. Trimming left V 3 bases short and J 4 bases short, with 18 bases between. The CDR3 has 16 amino acids.

CDR3 sequence: CASSLALDGGEKLFF. In DNA, the CDR3 is TGCGCCAGCAGCTTGGCCCTAGATGGAGGGGAAAAACTGTTTTTT. The V gene is TRBV5-1, the J gene TRBJ1-4; D is unclear. The germline V gene encodes CDR1 SGHRS and CDR2 YFSETQ. V lost 0 bases and J lost 8, with 14 bases in between. This CDR3 spans 15 amino acids.

This clone was seen only a few times. V gene TRBV28 combines with J gene TRBJ2-5, with TRBD1 matching 7 bases. Trimming cost V 7 bases and J 3 bases; bases outside gene matches: 8. CDR1 is MDHEN and CDR2 is SYDVKM in the germline V gene. This CDR3 has 14 residues. The CDR3 bases are TGTGCCAGCAAGGGGGCGCTGGGGAAAGAGACCCAGTACTTC. Translating gives CASKGALGKETQYF. The complete variable domain, with remaining parts taken from reference TRBV28 and TRBJ2-5, reads DVKVTQSSRYLVKRTGEKVFLECVQDMDHENMFWYRQDPGLGLRLIYFSYDVKMKEKGDIPEGYSVSREKKERFSLILESASTNQTSMYLCASKGALGKETQYFGPGTRLLVL.

This chain uses TRBV9 with TRBJ2-1; perhaps TRBD1 as D (6 bases). The germline V and J ends were trimmed by 1 base and 5 bases, with 10 bases remaining between them. The CDR3 has 14 residues. Germline assignment: CDR1 SGDLS and CDR2 YYNGEE. CDR3 nucleotides: TGTGCCAGCAGCGTATTAGGGGGAAACAATGAGCAGTTCTTC. This encodes CASSVLGGNNEQFF. Based on the CDR3 plus reference TRBV9 and TRBJ2-1, the full variable domain is DSGVTQTPKHLITATGQRVTLRCSPRSGDLSVYWYQQSLDQGLQFLIQYYNGEERAKGNILERFSAQQFPDLHSELNLSSLELGDSALYFCASSVLGGNNEQFFGPGTRLTVL.

This chain links TRBV9 with TRBJ2-1, with a tentative D call TRBD1 (5 bases). Deletions cut 4 bases from V and 4 bases from J, with 9 bases between. Germline V gives CDR1 SGDLS, CDR2 YYNGEE. The CDR3 totals 13 residues. As DNA, the CDR3 is TGTGCCAGCAGCCTACAGGATTACAATGAGCAGTTCTTC. As protein: CASSLQDYNEQFF.

The V call is TRBV4-3, the J call TRBJ1-2, with TRBD1 matching 8 bases. The V and J ends lost 1 base and 3 bases, in that order; junction bases with no gene match: 7. The CDR3 has 16 residues. Germline CDR1 and CDR2: LGHNA and YSLEER. CDR3 in amino acids: CASSQGSGGLHYGYTF. In nucleotides, the CDR3 is TGCGCCAGCAGCCAAGGGTCAGGGGGCCTTCACTATGGCTACACCTTC.

As to this clone: Other DNA sequences within the sample encode an identical CDR3. The chain employs TRBV30 and TRBJ1-1; unclear D gene. Germline loops: CDR1 GTSNPN, CDR2 SVGIG (reference sequence). The CDR3 extends over 13 amino acids. Trimming removed 0 bases at V and 1 base at J, with 6 bases between. The CDR3 nucleotides read TGTGCCTGGAGTGTTAGCAGGAACACTGAAGCTTTCTTT. Encoded protein: CAWSVSRNTEAFF.

The V gene is TRBV2, the J gene TRBJ2-1, with D uncertain. CDR1 is SNHLY, CDR2 FYNNEI, per germline. The CDR3 spans 12 residues. Trimming took off 3 bases at V and 6 bases at J, with 6 bases between the two ends. CDR3 bases: TGTGCCAGCAGTGATCGAACCAATGAGCAGTTCTTC. The encoded protein is CASSDRTNEQFF.

This clone appeared a few times. Other DNA sequences in this sample translate to the same CDR3. This sequence joins TRBV10-3 and TRBJ1-2; D ambiguous. V was clipped by 0 bases and J by 7 bases, with 3 bases between them. Germline lookup yields CDR1 ENHRY and CDR2 SYGVKD. This CDR3 contains 11 residues. CDR3 region: CAISESGGYTF. DNA for the CDR3: TGTGCCATCAGTGAGTCGGGTGGCTACACCTTC.

The V and J genes are TRBV5-1 and TRBJ2-7, with a possible D match to TRBD2 (5 bases). CDR3 length: 14 residues. V dropped 2 bases and J dropped 6 bases, with 15 bases sitting between them. The V gene's germline CDR1 is SGHRS and CDR2 YFSETQ. Here the CDR3 reads CASSLEGFFPEQYF. DNA for the CDR3: TGCGCCAGCAGCTTAGAGGGTTTCTTCCCCGAGCAGTACTTC.

The genes are TRBV4-3 and TRBJ2-1; the match to TRBD2 covers 13 bases. In germline, CDR1 is LGHNA, CDR2 YSLEER. CDR3 size: 17 residues. With V trimmed by 0 bases and J by 12 bases, 11 bases remained unmatched. CDR3 loop: CASSQDLLGTSGKGQFF. In nucleotides, the CDR3 is TGCGCCAGCAGCCAAGACCTACTCGGGACTAGCGGGAAAGGGCAGTTCTTC.

V gene TRBV18 combines with J gene TRBJ2-1; 9 positions agree with TRBD1. Losses at the gene ends were 5 bases for V and 6 bases for J; bases not matched to a gene: 5. CDR1 is KGHSH, CDR2 LQKENI, per germline. This CDR3 has 14 residues. This CDR3 is CASSTGTGFNEQFF. The CDR3 DNA follows: TGTGCCAGCTCAACCGGGACAGGGTTCAATGAGCAGTTCTTC.

This rearrangement joins TRBV19 to TRBJ1-1; TRBD1 is a possible D gene (5 bases). V lost 5 bases, J lost 5 bases, and 15 bases lay in between. The CDR3 runs to 14 residues. Germline V lookup: CDR1 LNHDA, CDR2 SQIVND (reference sequence). The CDR3 coding sequence is TGTGCCAGTAGTGGGGCTGACCTGGGAACTGAAGCTTTCTTT. As protein: CASSGADLGTEAFF.

The chain is built from TRBV4-1 and TRBJ2-7, with unresolved D. The germline CDR1 and CDR2 sequences are MGHRA and YSYEKL. V was clipped by 0 bases and J by 6 bases, with 3 bases between them. The CDR3 has 11 residues. The CDR3 DNA sequence: TGCGCCAGCAGCCAAGATTTCGAGCAGTACTTC. The encoded protein is CASSQDFEQYF.

The chain employs TRBV6-4 and TRBJ1-1; TRBD1 aligns across 7 bases. This CDR3 is 15 amino acids long. The V and J ends lost 5 bases and 5 bases, in that order; junction bases with no gene match: 11. In germline, CDR1 is MRHNA, CDR2 SNTAGT. CDR3: CASSRQGGGYTEAFF. The CDR3, as DNA: TGTGCCAGCAGTAGGCAGGGGGGGGGCTATACTGAAGCTTTCTTT.

Turning to this clone: This sample also contains other DNA sequences that code for the same CDR3. The V and J genes are TRBV5-1 and TRBJ2-5, with 11 nucleotides matching TRBD2. Germline CDR1 and CDR2: SGHRS and YFSETQ. The CDR3 has 16 amino acids. The V and J ends lost 0 bases and 2 bases, in that order; junction bases with no gene match: 3. For the CDR3, the DNA is TGCGCCAGCAGCTTGGCCCTAGCGGGGGGACAAGAGACCCAGTACTTC. It translates to CASSLALAGGQETQYF.

The chain carries TRBV7-2 and TRBJ2-7; no clear D. The germline gives CDR1 SGHTA, CDR2 FQGNSA. V lost 3 bases and J lost 1, with 13 bases in between. The CDR3 has 15 amino acids. The CDR3 loop is CASSFRMVGSYEQYF. CDR3 bases: TGTGCCAGCAGCTTTCGAATGGTCGGATCCTACGAGCAGTACTTC.

The chain recombines TRBV12-5 with TRBJ1-5, with D uncertain. The CDR3 is 17 residues long. V was pared by 5 bases and J by 0 bases, with 17 bases between. CDR1 LGHNT and CDR2 FRNRAP come from the germline V gene. CDR3 residues: CASGRLTDIYSNQPQHF. For the CDR3, the DNA is TGTGCTAGTGGTCGGCTTACAGATATCTATAGCAATCAGCCCCAGCATTTT.

This chain joins TRBV6-5 and TRBJ1-4, with 7 bases aligning to TRBD1. Germline V CDR1 and CDR2: MNHEY, SVGAGI. The ends lost 4 bases at V and 6 bases at J; junction bases unmatched: 5. The CDR3 loop spans 14 amino acids. CDR3: CASSLTGRYEKLFF. In DNA, the CDR3 is TGTGCCAGCAGTTTGACAGGGAGATATGAAAAACTGTTTTTT.

V usage is TRBV10-3 and J usage is TRBJ1-1; D may be TRBD1 (5 bases). This CDR3 comprises 13 residues. V was pared by 0 bases and J by 7 bases, with 9 bases between. Germline-derived CDR1 and CDR2 are ENHRY and SYGVKD. The DNA for the CDR3 is TGTGCCATCAGTGAGTCACGGGGGATTGAAGCTTTCTTT. As protein: CAISESRGIEAFF.